This paragraph reports one T cell receptor (beta chain). This record belongs to a study of T cell responses to AZD1222 COVID-19 vaccine. Clones were read by immunoSEQ multiplex PCR, and TCRdb kept only the in-frame ones, dropping some. The table lists about 130,000 clones, about 89% of them singletons. The specimen comprised peripheral blood, sampled on day 0 of AZD1222 vaccination. The receptor was isolated from an adult in good health.

CDR3 coding DNA: TGTGCCAGCAGCCAAGACACCGGGGAGCTGTTTTTT. This codes for CASSQDTGELFF. The chain is built from TRBV14 and TRBJ2-2, with no clear D. Per the germline V gene, CDR1 is SGHDN and CDR2 is FVKESK. V lost 0 bases, J lost 4 bases, and 0 bases lay in between. The CDR3 spans 12 residues.